This TCR beta chain was identified during a study of CD8 T cells in Susac syndrome (dated by TCRdb to between 2019 and 2020). For the study in its entirety: Repertoire sequencing was used to test whether CD8+ T cell activation and differentiation in Susac syndrome was antigen driven.

High-throughput TCR beta sequencing profiled peripheral blood CD8+ and CD4+ T cells from healthy donors, Susac syndrome patients and multiple sclerosis patients. Healthy donors were age- and sex-matched controls. Bulk CD8+ and CD4+ T cells were purified magnetically by negative isolation, whereas CD8+ TEMRA cells were enriched by FACS. Blood was collected in EDTA tubes and processed within 24 hours, with PBMCs isolated through density gradient centrifugation. PBMCs destined for TCR sequencing were cryopreserved in liquid nitrogen and later thawed in a 37 °C water bath. Purity of sorted or isolated CD4+, CD8+ and CD8+ TEMRA cells was at least 90%. RNA was extracted using the RNeasy kit, and about 0.45 to 1 ug of the RNA was reverse transcribed with random hexamers. The immunoSEQ multiplex PCR assay, covering 54 Vbeta and 13 Jbeta segments, was used to amplify TCR beta CDR3 regions. To correct PCR amplification bias, a synthetic template baseline was used for both primer optimization and computational correction. In the authors' own workflow: Only productive sequences were kept, with reads annotated to V, D and J genes according to IMGT and analyzed in immunoSEQ Analyzer. Clonality was computed as one minus Shannon entropy normalized by log2 of the number of productive unique sequences. For each patient and control, public and private clones were evaluated within the 100 most prevalent clones. Clones were defined as Susac-specific if absent from the healthy and MS cohorts, from over a thousand published viral clones and from other ImmuneACCESS disease sequences. Starting from the raw public reads, TCRdb applied fastp trimming at Q25, assembled clones with MiXCR and retained in-frame beta chains. Each CDR3 protein gets just one entry, which takes the most common genes and DNA from the rows behind it. The V and J calls follow TCRdb's processing rather than the paper's. For this sample there are approximately 100,000 distinct CDR3 sequences; 90% to 96% appear just once. Roughly 0.099% of the sample rests with the top ten.

CDR1 and CDR2 were assigned from the germline V gene as LGHNA and YSLEER. The CDR3 runs 17 residues from the cysteine to the phenylalanine. Only the CDR3 DNA stays, 51 bases, in frame from base 1. V lost 3 bases and J lost 1 base; the stretch between them is 15 bases long. Turning to this clonotype: It has no known antigen specificity. The record has no base qualities; no much larger clone is one base away.

On the study overall, not on this receptor specifically: The study acknowledged that relatively few individuals were included in the TCR sequencing and HLA analysis.

Specimen: CD4+ T cells from PBMCs. The chain uses TRBV4-3 and TRBJ2-2, with the D gene too uncertain to name. The receptor was isolated from a human donor in good health. Here the CDR3 is given as CASSQGVLRGNTGELFF. Here is the DNA: TGCGCCAGCAGCCAGGGCGTATTACGTGGGAACACCGGGGAGCTGTTTTTT.